The source of this TCR beta chain is a study of T cell responses to AZD1222 COVID-19 vaccine. Study conclusions and caveats: Baseline serostatus was positive in only six AZD1222 recipients.

Germline CDR1 is LNHDA and CDR2 is SQIVND (reference sequence). The V and J ends lost 1 base and 0 bases, in that order; junction bases with no gene match: 5. This CDR3 has 16 amino acids. To note about this clone: Antigen unknown.

Only in-frame clones appear in the TCRdb table, and some are missing; sequencing was by immunoSEQ multiplex PCR. The sample lists over 150,000 clones; approximately 86% were seen once. The sequence came from an adult in good health. The V gene is TRBV19, the J gene TRBJ2-7; 8 bases fit TRBD2. The sample consisted of peripheral blood, taken on day 0 of AZD1222 vaccination. CDR3 amino acids: CASSIGSGGISYEQYF. The DNA for the CDR3 is TGTGCCAGTAGTATAGGGAGCGGGGGAATCTCCTACGAGCAGTACTTC. Together with reference TRBV19 and TRBJ2-7, the CDR3 gives the full variable domain: DGGITQSPKYLFRKEGQNVTLSCEQNLNHDAMYWYRQDPGQGLRLIYYSQIVNDFQKGDIAEGYSVSREKKESFPLTVTSAQKNPTAFYLCASSIGSGGISYEQYFGPGTRLTVT.